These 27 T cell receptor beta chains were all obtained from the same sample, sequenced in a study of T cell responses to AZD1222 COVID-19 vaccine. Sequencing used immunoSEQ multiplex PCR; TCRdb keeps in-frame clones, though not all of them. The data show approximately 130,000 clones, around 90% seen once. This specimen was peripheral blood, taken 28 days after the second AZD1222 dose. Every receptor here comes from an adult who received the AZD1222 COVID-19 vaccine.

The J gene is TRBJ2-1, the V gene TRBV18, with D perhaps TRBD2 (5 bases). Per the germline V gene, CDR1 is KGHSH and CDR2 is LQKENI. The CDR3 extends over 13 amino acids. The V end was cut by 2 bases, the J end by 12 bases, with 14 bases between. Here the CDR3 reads CASSPFGEYGQFF. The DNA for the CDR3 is TGTGCCAGCTCACCATTCGGGGAGTATGGGCAGTTCTTC.

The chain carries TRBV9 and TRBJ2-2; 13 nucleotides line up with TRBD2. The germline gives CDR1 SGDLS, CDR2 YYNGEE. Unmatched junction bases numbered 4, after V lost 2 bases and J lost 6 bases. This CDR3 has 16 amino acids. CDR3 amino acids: CASSVGTSGKAGELFF. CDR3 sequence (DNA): TGTGCCAGCAGCGTTGGGACTAGCGGGAAGGCCGGGGAGCTGTTTTTT.

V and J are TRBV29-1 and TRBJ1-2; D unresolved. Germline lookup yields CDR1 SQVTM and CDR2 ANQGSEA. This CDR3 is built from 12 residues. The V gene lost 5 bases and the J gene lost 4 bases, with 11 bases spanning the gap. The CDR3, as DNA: TGCAGCGTTACCCCCGGTTCCTATGGCTACACCTTC. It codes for CSVTPGSYGYTF.

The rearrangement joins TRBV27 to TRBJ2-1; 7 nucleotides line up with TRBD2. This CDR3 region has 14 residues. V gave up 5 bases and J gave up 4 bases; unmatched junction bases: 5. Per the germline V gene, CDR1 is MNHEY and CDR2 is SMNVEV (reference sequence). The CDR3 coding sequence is TGTGCCAGCAGTCTCCGGGGGGAATACAATGAGCAGTTCTTC. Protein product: CASSLRGEYNEQFF.

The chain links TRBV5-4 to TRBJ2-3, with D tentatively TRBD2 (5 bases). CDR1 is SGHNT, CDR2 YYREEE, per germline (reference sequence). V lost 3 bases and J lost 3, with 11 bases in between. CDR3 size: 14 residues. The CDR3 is CASSSGGYTDTQYF. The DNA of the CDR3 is TGTGCCAGCAGCTCGGGCGGGTATACAGATACGCAGTATTTT.

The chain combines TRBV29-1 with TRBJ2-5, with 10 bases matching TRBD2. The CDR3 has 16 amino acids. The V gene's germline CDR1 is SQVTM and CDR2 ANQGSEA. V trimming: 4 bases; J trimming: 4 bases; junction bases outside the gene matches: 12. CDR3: CSVVPAGGPRGETQYF. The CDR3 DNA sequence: TGCAGCGTTGTTCCAGCGGGAGGGCCAAGAGGAGAGACCCAGTACTTC.

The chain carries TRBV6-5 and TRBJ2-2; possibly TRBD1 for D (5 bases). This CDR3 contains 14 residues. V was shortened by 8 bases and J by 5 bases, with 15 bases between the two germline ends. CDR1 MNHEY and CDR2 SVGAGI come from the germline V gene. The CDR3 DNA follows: TGTGCCAGCTCGGATGGGGCGCGGACCGGGGAGCTGTTTTTT. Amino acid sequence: CASSDGARTGELFF.

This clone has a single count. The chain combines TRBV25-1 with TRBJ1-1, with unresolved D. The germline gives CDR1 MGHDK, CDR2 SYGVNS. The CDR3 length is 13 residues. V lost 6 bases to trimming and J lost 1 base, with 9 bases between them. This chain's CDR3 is CASRKTGNTEAFF. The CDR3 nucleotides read TGTGCCAGCAGAAAGACGGGGAACACTGAAGCTTTCTTT. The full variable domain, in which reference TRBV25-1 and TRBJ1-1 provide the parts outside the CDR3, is EADIYQTPRYLVIGTGKKITLECSQTMGHDKMYWYQQDPGMELHLIHYSYGVNSTEKGDLSSESTVSRIRTEHFPLTLESARPSHTSQYLCASRKTGNTEAFFGQGTRLTVV.

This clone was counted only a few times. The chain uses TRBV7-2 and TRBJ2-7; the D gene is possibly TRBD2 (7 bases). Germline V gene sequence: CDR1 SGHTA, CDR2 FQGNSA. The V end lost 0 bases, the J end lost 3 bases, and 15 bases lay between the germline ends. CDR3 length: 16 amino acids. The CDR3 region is CASSLAAGAGFYEQYF. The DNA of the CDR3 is TGTGCCAGCAGCTTAGCGGCGGGGGCGGGTTTCTACGAGCAGTACTTC.

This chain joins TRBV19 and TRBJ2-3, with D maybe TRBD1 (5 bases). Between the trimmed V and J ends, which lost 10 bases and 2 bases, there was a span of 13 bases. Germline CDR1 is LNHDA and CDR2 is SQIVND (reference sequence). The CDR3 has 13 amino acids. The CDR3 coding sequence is TGTGCCACCCAAAAAGGGGACACAGATACGCAGTATTTT. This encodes CATQKGDTDTQYF.

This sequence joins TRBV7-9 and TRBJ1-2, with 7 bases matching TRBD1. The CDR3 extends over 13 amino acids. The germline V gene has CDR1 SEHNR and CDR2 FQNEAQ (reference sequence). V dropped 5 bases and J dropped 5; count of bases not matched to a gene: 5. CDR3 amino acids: CASSTGQIYGYTF. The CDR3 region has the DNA TGTGCCAGCAGCACGGGACAGATTTATGGCTACACCTTC.

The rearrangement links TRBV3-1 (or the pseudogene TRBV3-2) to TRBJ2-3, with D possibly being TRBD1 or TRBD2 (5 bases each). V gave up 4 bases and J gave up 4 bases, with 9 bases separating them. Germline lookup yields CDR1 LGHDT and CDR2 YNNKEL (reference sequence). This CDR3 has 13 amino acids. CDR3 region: CASSLQEADTQYF. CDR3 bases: TGTGCCAGCAGCCTACAGGAGGCAGATACGCAGTATTTT.

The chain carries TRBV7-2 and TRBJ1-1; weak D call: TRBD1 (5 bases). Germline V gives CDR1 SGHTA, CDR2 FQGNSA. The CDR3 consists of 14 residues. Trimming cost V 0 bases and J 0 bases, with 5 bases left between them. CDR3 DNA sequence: TGTGCCAGCAGCTTAGCAGGGGTGAACACTGAAGCTTTCTTT. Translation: CASSLAGVNTEAFF.

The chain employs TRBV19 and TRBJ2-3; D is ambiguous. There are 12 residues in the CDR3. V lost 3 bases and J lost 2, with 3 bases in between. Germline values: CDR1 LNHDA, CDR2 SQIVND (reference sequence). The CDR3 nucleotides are TGTGCCAGTAGTATCGTCACAGATACGCAGTATTTT. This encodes CASSIVTDTQYF.

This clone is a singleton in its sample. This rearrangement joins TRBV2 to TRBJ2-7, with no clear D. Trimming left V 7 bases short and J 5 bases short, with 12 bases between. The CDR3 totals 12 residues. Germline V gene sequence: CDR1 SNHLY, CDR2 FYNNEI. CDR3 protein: CASMYGNNEQYF. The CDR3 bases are TGTGCCAGCATGTACGGTAACAACGAGCAGTACTTC.

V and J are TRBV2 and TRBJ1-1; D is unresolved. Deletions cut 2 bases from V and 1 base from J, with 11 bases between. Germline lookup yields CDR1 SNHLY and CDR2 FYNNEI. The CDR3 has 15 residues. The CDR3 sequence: CASSEIAGSNTEAFF. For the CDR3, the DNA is TGTGCCAGCAGTGAAATTGCAGGTTCGAACACTGAAGCTTTCTTT.

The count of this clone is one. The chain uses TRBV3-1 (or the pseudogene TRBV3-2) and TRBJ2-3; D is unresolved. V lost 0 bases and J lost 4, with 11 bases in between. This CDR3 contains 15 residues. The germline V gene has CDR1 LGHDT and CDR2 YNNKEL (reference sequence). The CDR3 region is CASSQDGKAADTQYF. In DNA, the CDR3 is TGTGCCAGCAGCCAAGATGGGAAGGCGGCAGATACGCAGTATTTT.

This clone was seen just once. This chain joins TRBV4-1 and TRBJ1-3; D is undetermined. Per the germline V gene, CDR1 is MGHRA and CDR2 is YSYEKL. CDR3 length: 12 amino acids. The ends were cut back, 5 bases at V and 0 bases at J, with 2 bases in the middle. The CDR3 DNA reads TGCGCCAGCAGCTACTCTGGAAACACCATATATTTT. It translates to CASSYSGNTIYF.

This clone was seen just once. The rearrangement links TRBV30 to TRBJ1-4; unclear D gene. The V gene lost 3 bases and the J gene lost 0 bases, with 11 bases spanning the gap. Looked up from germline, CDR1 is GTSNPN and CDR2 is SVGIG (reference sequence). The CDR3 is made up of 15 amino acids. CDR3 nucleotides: TGTGCCTGGAGCCCCGGCGGGCCAACTAATGAAAAACTGTTTTTT. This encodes CAWSPGGPTNEKLFF. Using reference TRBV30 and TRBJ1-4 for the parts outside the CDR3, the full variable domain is SQTIHQWPATLVQPVGSPLSLECTVEGTSNPNLYWYRQAAGRGLQLLFYSVGIGQISSEVPQNLSASRPQDRQFILSSKKLLLSDSGFYLCAWSPGGPTNEKLFFGSGTQLSVL.

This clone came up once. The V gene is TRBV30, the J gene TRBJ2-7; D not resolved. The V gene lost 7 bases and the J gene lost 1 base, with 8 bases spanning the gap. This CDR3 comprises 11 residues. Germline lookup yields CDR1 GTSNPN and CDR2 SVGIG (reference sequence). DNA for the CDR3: TGTGCCTATGGGCATTCCTACGAGCAGTACTTC. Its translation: CAYGHSYEQYF.

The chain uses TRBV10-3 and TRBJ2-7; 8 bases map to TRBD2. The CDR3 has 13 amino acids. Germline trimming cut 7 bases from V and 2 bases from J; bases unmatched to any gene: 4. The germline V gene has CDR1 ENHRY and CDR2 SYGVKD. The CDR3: CAIMRGAAYEQYF. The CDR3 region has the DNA TGTGCCATCATGCGGGGGGCTGCCTACGAGCAGTACTTC.

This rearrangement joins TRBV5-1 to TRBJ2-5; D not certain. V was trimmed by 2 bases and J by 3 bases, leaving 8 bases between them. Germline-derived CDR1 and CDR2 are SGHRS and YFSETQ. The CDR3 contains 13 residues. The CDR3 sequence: CASSFGVEETQYF. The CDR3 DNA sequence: TGCGCCAGCAGCTTTGGAGTGGAAGAGACCCAGTACTTC.

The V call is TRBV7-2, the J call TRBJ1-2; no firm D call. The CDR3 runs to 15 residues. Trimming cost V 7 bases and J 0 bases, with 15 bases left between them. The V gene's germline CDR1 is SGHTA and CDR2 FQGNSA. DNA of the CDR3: TGTGCCAGCACCCCCGGGAGGGCAGCTAACTATGGCTACACCTTC. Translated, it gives CASTPGRAANYGYTF.

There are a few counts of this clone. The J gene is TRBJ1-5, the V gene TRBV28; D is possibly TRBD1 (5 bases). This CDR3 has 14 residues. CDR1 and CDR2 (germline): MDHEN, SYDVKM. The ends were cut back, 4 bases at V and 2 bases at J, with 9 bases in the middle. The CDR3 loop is CASSYRTGNQPQHF. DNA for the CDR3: TGTGCCAGCAGTTACAGGACCGGCAATCAGCCCCAGCATTTT.

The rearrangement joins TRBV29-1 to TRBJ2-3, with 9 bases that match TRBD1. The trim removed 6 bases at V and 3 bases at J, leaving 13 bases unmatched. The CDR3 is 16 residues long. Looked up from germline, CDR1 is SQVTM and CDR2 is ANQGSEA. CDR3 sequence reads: CSVPIHTGGETDTQYF. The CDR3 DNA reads TGCAGCGTCCCCATACACACAGGGGGCGAAACAGATACGCAGTATTTT.

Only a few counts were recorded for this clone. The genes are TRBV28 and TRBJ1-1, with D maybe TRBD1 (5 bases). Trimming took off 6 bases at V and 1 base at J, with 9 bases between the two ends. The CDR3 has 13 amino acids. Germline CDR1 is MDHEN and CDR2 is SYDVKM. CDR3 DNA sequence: TGTGCCAGCAGACAGGTAACGAACACTGAAGCTTTCTTT. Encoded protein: CASRQVTNTEAFF.

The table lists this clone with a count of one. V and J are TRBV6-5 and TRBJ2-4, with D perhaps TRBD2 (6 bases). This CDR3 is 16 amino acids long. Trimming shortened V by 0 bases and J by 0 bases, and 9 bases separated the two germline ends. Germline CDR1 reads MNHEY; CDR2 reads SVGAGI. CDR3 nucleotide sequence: TGTGCCAGCAGTTACTCTGGAGGGCTAGCCAAAAACATTCAGTACTTC. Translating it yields CASSYSGGLAKNIQYF.